This T cell receptor (beta chain) was identified in a study of T-cell memory formation after mild COVID-19. At the level of the study: Largely donor-specific TCR clusters were found. Study results and limitations: Day 15 to 85 contracting clones showed balanced CD4/CD8; day 15 to 37 expanders favored CD4+. Pre-infection memory showed some responding clones, and this suggested that cross-reactive memory joined.

It was 5'RACE with constant-segment primers that produced the TCR alpha and TCR beta cDNA libraries, which carried sample barcodes and UMIs. TCRdb passed the 5' RACE reads through MiXCR, listing each CDR3 protein once. The data contain approximately 250,000 distinct CDR3 sequences, less than 20% of them singletons. From germline, CDR1 is LNHDA and CDR2 SQIVND (reference sequence). CDR3 length: 15 amino acids. V was cut by 6 bases and J by 3 bases, with 15 bases left in between. A single count supports this clonotype. The antigen remains unidentified. This chain connects TRBV19 to TRBJ2-1; D might be TRBD2 (6 bases). The source material was PBMCs or a T cell subset sorted from them (not recorded which). This clonotype was obtained from an adult woman who had mild COVID-19 (a few samples of this study predate the infection). Cell type and time point are not known. This CDR3 is CASSPLGGGYNEQFF. In DNA form, the CDR3 reads TGTGCCAGTAGCCCGTTGGGGGGAGGCTACAATGAGCAGTTCTTC.